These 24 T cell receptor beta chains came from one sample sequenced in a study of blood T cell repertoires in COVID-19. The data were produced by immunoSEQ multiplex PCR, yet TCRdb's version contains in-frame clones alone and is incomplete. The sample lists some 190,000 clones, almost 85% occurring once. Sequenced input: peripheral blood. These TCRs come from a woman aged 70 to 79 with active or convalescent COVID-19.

In DNA, the CDR3 is TGTGCCAGCAGCCAAGATGTGGGGGCCGGTGGCTACACCTTC. Protein sequence: CASSQDVGAGGYTF. V gene TRBV14 combines with J gene TRBJ1-2; D possibly corresponds to TRBD1 (6 bases). The CDR3 spans 14 residues. Between the trimmed V and J ends, which lost 0 bases and 7 bases, there was a span of 12 bases. CDR1 is SGHDN, CDR2 FVKESK, per germline.

As DNA, the CDR3 is TGTGCCACCAGTGATTGGAGGGGATCAAACATTCAGTACTTC. Residues: CATSDWRGSNIQYF. The gene calls are TRBV24-1 and TRBJ2-4; possible D gene TRBD2, 6 bases. The CDR3 has 14 amino acids. Trimming removed 2 bases at V and 6 bases at J, with 10 bases between. In germline, CDR1 is KGHDR, CDR2 SFDVKD.

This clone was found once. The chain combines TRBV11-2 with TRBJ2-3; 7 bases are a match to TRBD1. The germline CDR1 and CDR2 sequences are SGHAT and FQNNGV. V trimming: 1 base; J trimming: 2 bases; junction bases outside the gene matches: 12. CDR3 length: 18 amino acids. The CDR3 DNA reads TGTGCCAGCAGCTTAGGGTCGCTCAGGGGGTCCCCCACAGATACGCAGTATTTT. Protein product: CASSLGSLRGSPTDTQYF.

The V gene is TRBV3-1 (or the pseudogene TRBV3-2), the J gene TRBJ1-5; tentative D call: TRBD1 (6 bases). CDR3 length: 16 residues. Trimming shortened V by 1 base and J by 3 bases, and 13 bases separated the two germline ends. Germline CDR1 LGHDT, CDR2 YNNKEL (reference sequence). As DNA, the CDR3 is TGTGCCAGCAGCCAAGCAGGGGATGGGAACAATCAGCCCCAGCATTTT. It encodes CASSQAGDGNNQPQHF.

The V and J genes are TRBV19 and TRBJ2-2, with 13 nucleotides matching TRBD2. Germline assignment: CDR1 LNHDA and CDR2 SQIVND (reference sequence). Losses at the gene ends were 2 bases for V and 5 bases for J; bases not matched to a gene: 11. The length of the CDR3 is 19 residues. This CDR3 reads CASSITGLAGPSGTGELFF. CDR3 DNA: TGTGCCAGTAGTATAACGGGACTAGCGGGACCATCGGGGACCGGGGAGCTGTTTTTT.

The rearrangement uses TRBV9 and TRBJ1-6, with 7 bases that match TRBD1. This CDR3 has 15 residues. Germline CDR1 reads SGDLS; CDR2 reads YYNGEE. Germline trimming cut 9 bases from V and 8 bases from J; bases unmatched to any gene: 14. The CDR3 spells CATTSGRDRDSPLHF. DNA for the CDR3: TGTGCCACTACATCCGGGAGGGACAGAGATTCACCCCTCCACTTT. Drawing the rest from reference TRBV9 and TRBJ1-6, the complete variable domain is DSGVTQTPKHLITATGQRVTLRCSPRSGDLSVYWYQQSLDQGLQFLIQYYNGEERAKGNILERFSAQQFPDLHSELNLSSLELGDSALYFCATTSGRDRDSPLHFGNGTRLTVT.

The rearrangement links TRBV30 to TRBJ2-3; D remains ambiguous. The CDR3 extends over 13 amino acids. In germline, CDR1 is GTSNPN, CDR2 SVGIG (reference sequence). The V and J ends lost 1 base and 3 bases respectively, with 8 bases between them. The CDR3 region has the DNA TGTGCCTGGAGTGCCCCCGGGACAGATACGCAGTATTTT. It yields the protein CAWSAPGTDTQYF.

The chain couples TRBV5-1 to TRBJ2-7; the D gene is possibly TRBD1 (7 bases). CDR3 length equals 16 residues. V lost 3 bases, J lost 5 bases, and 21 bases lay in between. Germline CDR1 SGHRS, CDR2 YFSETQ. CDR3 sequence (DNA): TGCGCCAGCAGCTGGGGGGCCCGGGACAGACGGAACGAGCAGTACTTC. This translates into CASSWGARDRRNEQYF.

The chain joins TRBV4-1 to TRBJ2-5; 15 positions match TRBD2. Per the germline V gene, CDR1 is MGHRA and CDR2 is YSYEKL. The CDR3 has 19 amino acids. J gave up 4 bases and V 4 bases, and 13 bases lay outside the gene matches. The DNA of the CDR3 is TGCGCCAGCAGCCTCAACCTTGGACTAGCGGGAGGGCCGGGAGAGACCCAGTACTTC. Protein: CASSLNLGLAGGPGETQYF.

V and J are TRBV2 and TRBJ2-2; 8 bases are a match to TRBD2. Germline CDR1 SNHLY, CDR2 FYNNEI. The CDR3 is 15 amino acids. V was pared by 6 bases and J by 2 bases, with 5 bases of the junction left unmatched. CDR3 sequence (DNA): TGTGCCAGCAGGATTACTAGCGGTAACACCGGGGAGCTGTTTTTT. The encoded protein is CASRITSGNTGELFF.

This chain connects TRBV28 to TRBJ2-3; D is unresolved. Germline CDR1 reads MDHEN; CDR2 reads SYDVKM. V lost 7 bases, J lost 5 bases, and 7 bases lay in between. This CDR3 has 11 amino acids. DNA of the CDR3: TGTGCCAGCACAGAGCGAGATACGCAGTATTTT. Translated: CASTERDTQYF.

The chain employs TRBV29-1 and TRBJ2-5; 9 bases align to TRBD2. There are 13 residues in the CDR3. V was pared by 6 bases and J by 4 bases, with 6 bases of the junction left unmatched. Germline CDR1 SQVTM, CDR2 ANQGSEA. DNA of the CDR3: TGCAGCGTGACGACTAGCGGCGGAGAGACCCAGTACTTC. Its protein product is CSVTTSGGETQYF. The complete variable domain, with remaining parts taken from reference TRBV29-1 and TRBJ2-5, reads SAVISQKPSRDICQRGTSLTIQCQVDSQVTMMFWYRQQPGQSLTLIATANQGSEATYESGFVIDKFPISRPNLTFSTLTVSNMSPEDSSIYLCSVTTSGGETQYFGPGTRLLVL.

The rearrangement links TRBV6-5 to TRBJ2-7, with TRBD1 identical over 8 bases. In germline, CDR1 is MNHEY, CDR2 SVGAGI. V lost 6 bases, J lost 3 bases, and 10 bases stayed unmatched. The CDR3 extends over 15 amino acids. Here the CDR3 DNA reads TGTGCCAGCAGGAAAAGGCCGGGACAGGTCTACGAGCAGTACTTC. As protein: CASRKRPGQVYEQYF.

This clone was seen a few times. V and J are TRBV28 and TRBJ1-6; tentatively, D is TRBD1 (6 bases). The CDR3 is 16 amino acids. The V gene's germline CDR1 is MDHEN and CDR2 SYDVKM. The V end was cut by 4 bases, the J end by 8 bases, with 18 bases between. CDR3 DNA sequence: TGTGCCAGCAGTTATGGGCAGGGGCGAAGTTATTCACCCCTCCACTTT. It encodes CASSYGQGRSYSPLHF.

The CDR3 spells CASSHNRGQGGEQYF. CDR3 sequence (DNA): TGTGCCAGCAGCCATAACCGGGGACAGGGGGGCGAGCAGTACTTC. J is TRBJ2-7 and V is TRBV14, with TRBD1 matching 11 bases. Trimming cost V 3 bases and J 6 bases; bases outside gene matches: 7. The CDR3 spans 15 residues. CDR1 SGHDN and CDR2 FVKESK come from the germline V gene.

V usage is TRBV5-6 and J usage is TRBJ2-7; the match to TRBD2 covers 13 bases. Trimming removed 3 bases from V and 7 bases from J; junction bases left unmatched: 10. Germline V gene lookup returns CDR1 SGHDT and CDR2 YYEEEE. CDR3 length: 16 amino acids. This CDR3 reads CASSYLTSGRSREQYF. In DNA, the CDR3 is TGTGCCAGCAGCTACCTGACTAGCGGGAGGTCGAGGGAGCAGTACTTC.

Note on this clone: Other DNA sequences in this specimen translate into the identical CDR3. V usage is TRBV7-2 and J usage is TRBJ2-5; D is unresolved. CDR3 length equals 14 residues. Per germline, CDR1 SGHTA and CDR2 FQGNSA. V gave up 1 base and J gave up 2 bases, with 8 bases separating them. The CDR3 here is CASSLGLRQETQYF. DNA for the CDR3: TGTGCCAGCAGCTTAGGCCTTAGACAAGAGACCCAGTACTTC.

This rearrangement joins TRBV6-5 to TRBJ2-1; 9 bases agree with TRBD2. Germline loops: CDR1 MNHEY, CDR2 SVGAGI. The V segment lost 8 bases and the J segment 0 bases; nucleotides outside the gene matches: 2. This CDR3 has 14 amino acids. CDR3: CASHSGSSYNEQFF. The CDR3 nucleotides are TGTGCCAGCCATAGCGGGAGCTCCTACAATGAGCAGTTCTTC.

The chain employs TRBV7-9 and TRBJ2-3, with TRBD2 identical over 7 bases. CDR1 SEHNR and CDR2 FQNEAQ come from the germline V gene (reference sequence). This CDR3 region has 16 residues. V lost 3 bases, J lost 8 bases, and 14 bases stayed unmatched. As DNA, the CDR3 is TGTGCCAGCAGCTTGAGGCCGGCGAGCGGGAATGTTACGCAGTATTTT. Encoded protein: CASSLRPASGNVTQYF.

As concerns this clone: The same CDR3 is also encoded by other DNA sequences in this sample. CDR3 sequence: CASSATGTYEQYF. The DNA for the CDR3 is TGTGCCAGTAGTGCCACAGGTACCTACGAGCAGTACTTC. The rearrangement links TRBV19 to TRBJ2-7; tentatively, D is TRBD1 (5 bases). Germline values: CDR1 LNHDA, CDR2 SQIVND (reference sequence). The CDR3 consists of 13 residues. V gave up 5 bases and J gave up 2 bases, with 10 bases separating them.

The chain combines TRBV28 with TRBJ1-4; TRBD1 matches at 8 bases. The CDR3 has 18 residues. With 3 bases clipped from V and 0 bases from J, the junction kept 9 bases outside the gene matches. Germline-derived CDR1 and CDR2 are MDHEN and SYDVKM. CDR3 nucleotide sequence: TGTGCCAGCAGTTTTTTCGACCTACAGGGGGCAACTAATGAAAAACTGTTTTTT. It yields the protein CASSFFDLQGATNEKLFF.

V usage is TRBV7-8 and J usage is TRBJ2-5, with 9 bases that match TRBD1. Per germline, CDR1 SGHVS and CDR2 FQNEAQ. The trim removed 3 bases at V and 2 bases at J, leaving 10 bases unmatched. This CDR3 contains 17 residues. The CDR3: CASSFHFPGQGQETQYF. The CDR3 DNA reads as TGTGCCAGCAGCTTCCATTTTCCGGGACAGGGTCAAGAGACCCAGTACTTC.

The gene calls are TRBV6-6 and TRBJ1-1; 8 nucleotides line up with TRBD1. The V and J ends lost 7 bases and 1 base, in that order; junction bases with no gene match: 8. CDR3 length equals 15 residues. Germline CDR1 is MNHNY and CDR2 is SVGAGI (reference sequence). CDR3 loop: CASIDTGTGNTEAFF. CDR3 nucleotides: TGTGCCAGCATCGATACCGGGACAGGGAACACTGAAGCTTTCTTT.

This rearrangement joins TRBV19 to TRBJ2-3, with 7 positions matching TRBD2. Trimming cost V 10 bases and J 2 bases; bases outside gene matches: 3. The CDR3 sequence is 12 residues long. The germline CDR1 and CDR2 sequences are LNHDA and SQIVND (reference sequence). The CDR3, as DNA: TGTGCCACCCGGGACTACACAGATACGCAGTATTTT. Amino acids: CATRDYTDTQYF.